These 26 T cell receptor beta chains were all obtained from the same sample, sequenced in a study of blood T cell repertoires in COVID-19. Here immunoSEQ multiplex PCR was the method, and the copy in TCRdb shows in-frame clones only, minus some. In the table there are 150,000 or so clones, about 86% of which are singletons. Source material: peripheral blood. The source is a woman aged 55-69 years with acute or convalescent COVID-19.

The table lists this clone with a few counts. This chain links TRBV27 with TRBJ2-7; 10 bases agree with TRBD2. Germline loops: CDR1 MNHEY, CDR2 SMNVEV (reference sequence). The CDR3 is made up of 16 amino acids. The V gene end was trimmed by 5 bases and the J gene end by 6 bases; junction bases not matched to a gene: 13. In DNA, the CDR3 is TGTGCCAGCAGTCTCCTAGCGGGAGCAGGGGTTGTCGAGCAGTACTTC. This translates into CASSLLAGAGVVEQYF.

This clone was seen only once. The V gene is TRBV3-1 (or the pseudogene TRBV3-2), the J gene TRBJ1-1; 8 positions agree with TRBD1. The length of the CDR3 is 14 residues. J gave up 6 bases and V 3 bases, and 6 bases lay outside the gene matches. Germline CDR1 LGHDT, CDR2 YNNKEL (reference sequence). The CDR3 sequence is CASSHGQGGSEAFF. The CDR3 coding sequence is TGTGCCAGCAGCCATGGACAGGGCGGCTCTGAAGCTTTCTTT.

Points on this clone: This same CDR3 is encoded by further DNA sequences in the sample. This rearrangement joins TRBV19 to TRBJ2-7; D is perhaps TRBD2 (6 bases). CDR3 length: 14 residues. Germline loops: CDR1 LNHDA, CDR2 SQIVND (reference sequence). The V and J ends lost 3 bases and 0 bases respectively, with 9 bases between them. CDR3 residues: CASSIGGSSYEQYF. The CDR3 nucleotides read TGTGCCAGTAGTATCGGGGGAAGCTCCTACGAGCAGTACTTC.

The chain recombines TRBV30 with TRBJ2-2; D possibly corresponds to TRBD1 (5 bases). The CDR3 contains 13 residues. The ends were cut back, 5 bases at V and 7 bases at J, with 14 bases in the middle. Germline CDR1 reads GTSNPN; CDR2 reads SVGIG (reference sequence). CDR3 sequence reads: CAWLNGAGGELFF. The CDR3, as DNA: TGTGCCTGGCTTAATGGGGCTGGCGGGGAGCTGTTTTTT. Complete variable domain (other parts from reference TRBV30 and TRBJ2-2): SQTIHQWPATLVQPVGSPLSLECTVEGTSNPNLYWYRQAAGRGLQLLFYSVGIGQISSEVPQNLSASRPQDRQFILSSKKLLLSDSGFYLCAWLNGAGGELFFGEGSRLTVL.

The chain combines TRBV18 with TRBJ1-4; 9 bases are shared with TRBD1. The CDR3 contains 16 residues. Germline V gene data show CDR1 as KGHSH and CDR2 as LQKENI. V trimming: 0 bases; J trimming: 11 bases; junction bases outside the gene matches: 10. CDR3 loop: CASSPPGDREVGKLFF. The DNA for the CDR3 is TGTGCCAGCTCACCACCAGGGGACAGGGAAGTCGGGAAACTGTTTTTT. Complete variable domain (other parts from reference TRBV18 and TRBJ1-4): NAGVMQNPRHLVRRRGQEARLRCSPMKGHSHVYWYRQLPEEGLKFMVYLQKENIIDESGMPKERFSAEFPKEGPSILRIQQVVRGDSAAYFCASSPPGDREVGKLFFGSGTQLSVL.

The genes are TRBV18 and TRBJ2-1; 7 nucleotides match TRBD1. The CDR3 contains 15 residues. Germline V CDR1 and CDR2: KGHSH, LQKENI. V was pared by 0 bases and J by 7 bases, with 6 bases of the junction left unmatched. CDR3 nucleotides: TGTGCCAGCTCACCACCGGCAAGGGGGCTGAATGAGCAGTTCTTC. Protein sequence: CASSPPARGLNEQFF.

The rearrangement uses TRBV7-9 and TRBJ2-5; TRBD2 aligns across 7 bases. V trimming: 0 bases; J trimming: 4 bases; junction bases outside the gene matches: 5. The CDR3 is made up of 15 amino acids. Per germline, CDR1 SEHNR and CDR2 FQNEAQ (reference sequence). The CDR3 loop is CASSLALADLETQYF. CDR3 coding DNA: TGTGCCAGCAGCTTAGCGCTAGCGGACCTAGAGACCCAGTACTTC.

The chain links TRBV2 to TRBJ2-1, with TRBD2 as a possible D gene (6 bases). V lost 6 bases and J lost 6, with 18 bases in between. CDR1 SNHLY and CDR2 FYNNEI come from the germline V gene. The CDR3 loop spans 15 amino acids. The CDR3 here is CASRRGFTSFNEQFF. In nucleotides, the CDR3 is TGTGCCAGCAGGAGGGGTTTTACTAGCTTCAATGAGCAGTTCTTC.

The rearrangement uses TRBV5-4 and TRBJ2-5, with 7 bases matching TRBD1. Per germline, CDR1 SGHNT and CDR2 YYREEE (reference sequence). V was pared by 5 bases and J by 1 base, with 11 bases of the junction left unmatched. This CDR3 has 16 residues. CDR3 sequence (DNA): TGTGCCAGCAGGCCTGACAGGGATGTTCTCCAAGAGACCCAGTACTTC. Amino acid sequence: CASRPDRDVLQETQYF.

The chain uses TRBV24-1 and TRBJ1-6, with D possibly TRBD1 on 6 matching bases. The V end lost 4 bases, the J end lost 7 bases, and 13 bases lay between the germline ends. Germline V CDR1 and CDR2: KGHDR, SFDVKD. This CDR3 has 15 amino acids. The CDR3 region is CATSECQGTNSPLHF. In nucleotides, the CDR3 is TGTGCCACCAGTGAGTGTCAGGGGACAAATTCACCCCTCCACTTT.

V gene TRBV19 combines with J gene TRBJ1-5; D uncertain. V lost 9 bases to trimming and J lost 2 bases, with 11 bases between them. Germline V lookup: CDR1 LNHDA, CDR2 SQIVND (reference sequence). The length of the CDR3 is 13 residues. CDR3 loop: CASGVNGNQPQHF. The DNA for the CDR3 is TGTGCCAGCGGGGTGAACGGCAATCAGCCCCAGCATTTT.

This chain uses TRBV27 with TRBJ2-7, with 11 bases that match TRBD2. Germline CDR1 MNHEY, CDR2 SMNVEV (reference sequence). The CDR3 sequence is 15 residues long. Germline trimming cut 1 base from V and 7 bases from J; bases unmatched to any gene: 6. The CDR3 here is CASSLLAGGPGEQYF. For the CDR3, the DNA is TGTGCCAGCAGTTTATTAGCGGGAGGGCCGGGTGAGCAGTACTTC.

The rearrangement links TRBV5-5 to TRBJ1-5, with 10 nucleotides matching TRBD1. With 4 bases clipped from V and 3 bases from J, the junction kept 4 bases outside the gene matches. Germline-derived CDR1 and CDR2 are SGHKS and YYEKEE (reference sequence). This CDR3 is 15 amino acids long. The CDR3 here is CASSPGQGDNQPQHF. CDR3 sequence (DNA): TGTGCCAGCAGCCCAGGACAGGGGGACAATCAGCCCCAGCATTTT.

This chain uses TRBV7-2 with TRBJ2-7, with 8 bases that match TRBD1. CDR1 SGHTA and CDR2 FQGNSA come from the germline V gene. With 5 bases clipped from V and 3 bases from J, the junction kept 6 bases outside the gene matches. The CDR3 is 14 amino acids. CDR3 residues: CASSLGQGVYEQYF. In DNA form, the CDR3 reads TGTGCCAGCAGCCTAGGACAGGGAGTCTACGAGCAGTACTTC.

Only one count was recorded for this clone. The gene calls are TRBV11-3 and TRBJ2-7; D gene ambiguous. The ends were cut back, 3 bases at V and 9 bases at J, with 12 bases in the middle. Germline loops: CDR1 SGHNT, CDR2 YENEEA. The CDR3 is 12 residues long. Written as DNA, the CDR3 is TGTGCCAGCAGCTTGGGTCTTTCTAGGCAGTACTTC. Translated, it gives CASSLGLSRQYF.

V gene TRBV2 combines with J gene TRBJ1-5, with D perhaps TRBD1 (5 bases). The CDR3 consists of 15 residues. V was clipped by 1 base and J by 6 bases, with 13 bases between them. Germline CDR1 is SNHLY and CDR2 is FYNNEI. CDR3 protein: CASSEEWAGFQPQHF. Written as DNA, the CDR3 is TGTGCCAGCAGTGAAGAGTGGGCAGGGTTTCAGCCCCAGCATTTT.

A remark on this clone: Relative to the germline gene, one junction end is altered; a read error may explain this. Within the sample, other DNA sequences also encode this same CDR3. This CDR3 is CASSLYLSRGEQFF. As DNA, the CDR3 is TGTGCCAGTAGCTTGTACCTGTCTCGGGGTGAGCAGTTCTTC. The chain couples TRBV5-6 to TRBJ2-1; D might be TRBD2 (5 bases). Germline-derived CDR1 and CDR2 are SGHDT and YYEEEE. There are 14 residues in the CDR3.

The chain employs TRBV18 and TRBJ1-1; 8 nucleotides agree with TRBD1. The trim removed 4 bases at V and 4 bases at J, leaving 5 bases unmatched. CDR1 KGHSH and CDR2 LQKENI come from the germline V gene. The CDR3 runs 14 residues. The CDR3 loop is CASSLQGAGTEAFF. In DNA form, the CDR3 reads TGTGCCAGCTCACTCCAGGGGGCGGGCACTGAAGCTTTCTTT.

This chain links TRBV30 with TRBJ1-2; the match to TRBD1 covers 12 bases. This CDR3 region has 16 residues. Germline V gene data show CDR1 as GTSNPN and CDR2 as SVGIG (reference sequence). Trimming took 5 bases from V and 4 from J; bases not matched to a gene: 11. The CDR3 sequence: CAWHRDRGRRGYGYTF. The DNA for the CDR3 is TGTGCCTGGCACCGGGACAGGGGGCGCCGGGGCTATGGCTACACCTTC.

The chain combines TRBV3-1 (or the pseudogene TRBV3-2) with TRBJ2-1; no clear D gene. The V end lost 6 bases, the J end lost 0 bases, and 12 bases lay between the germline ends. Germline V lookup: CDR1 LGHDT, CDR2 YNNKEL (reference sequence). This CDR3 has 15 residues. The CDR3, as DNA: TGTGCCAGCAGTGATAATCCGAGCTCCTACAATGAGCAGTTCTTC. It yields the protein CASSDNPSSYNEQFF.

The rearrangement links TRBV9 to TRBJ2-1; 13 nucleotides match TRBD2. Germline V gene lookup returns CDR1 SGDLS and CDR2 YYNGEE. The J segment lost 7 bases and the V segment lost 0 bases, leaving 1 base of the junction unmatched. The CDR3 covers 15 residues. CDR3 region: CASSVGTSGSNEQFF. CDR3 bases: TGTGCCAGCAGCGTAGGGACTAGCGGGAGTAATGAGCAGTTCTTC.

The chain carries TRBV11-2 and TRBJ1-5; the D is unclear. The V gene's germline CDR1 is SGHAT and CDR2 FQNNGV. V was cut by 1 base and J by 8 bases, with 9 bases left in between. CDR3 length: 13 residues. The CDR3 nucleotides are TGTGCCAGCAGCTTAGGTTTGCGGGAGCCCCAGCATTTT. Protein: CASSLGLREPQHF. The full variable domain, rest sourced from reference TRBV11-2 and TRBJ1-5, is EAGVAQSPRYKIIEKRQSVAFWCNPISGHATLYWYQQILGQGPKLLIQFQNNGVVDDSQLPKDRFSAERLKGVDSTLKIQPAKLEDSAVYLCASSLGLREPQHFGDGTRLSIL.

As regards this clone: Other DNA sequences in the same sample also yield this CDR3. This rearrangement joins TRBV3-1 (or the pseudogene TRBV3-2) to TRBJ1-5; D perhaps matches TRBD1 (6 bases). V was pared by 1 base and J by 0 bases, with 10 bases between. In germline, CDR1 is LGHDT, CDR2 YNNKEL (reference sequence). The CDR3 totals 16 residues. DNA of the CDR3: TGTGCCAGCAGCCAAGGTGGGGGCTATAGCAATCAGCCCCAGCATTTT. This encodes CASSQGGGYSNQPQHF.

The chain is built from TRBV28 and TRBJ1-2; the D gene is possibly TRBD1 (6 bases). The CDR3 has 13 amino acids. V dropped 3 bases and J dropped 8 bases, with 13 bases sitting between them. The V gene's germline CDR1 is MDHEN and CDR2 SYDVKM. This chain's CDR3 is CASSFGQGYGYTF. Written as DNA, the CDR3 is TGTGCCAGCAGTTTCGGGCAGGGGTACGGCTACACCTTC.

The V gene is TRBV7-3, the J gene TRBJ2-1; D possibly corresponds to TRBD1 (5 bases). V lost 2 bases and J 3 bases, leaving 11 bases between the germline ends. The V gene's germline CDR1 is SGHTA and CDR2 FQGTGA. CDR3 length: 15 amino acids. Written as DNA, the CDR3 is TGTGCCAGCAGCTTAGACAGCAAAGGCTACAATGAGCAGTTCTTC. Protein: CASSLDSKGYNEQFF. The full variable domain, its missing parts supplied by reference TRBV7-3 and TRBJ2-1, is GAGVSQTPSNKVTEKGKYVELRCDPISGHTALYWYRQSLGQGPEFLIYFQGTGAADDSGLPNDRFFAVRPEGSVSTLKIQRTERGDSAVYLCASSLDSKGYNEQFFGPGTRLTVL.

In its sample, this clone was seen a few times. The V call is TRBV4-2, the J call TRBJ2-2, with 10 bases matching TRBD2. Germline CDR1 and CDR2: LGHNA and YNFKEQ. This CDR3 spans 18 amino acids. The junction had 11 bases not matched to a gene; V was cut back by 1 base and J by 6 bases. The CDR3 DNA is TGTGCCAGCAGCCAAGGGCCTAGCGGGAGAAATGGGGCCGGGGAGCTGTTTTTT. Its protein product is CASSQGPSGRNGAGELFF.